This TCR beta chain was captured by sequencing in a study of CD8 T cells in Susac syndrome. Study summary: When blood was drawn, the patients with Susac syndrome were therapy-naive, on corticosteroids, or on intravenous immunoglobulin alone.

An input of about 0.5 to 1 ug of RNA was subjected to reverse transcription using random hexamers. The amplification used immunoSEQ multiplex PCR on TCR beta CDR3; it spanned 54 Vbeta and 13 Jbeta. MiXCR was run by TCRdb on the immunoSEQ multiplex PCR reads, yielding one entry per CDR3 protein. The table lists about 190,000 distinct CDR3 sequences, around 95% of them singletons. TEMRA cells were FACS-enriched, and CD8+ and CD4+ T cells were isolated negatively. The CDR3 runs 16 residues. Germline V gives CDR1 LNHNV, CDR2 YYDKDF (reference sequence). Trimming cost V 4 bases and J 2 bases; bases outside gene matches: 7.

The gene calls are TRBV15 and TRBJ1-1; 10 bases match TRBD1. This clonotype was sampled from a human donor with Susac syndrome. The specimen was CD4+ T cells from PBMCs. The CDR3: CATSTGDRGRNTEAFF. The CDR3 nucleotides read TGTGCCACCAGCACTGGGGACAGGGGTAGAAACACTGAAGCTTTCTTT.